This T cell receptor (beta chain) derives from a study of PD-1 blockade in classical Hodgkin lymphoma. Looking at the study overall: Each patient was given nivolumab 3 mg/kg through a vein every 2 weeks.

Time point defined: cycle 4 day 1 (C4D1), after less than 7 weeks of nivolumab. In every patient, relapse followed autologous stem cell transplantation, while exposure to brentuximab vedotin differed. Negative selection with magnetic separation was used to purify CD4+ T cells from thawed PBMCs. Findings of the study overall: Compared with healthy donors, newly diagnosed patients reportedly showed lower baseline TCR diversity. Possible causes of repertoire differences, disease activity or prior therapy, remain undefined.

This table comes from immunoSEQ multiplex PCR, and its TCRdb copy is limited to in-frame clones, with some not included. Altogether about 27,000 clones are present, around 85% being singletons, with the ten largest covering less than 3%. Germline CDR1 reads SEHNR; CDR2 reads FQNEAQ (reference sequence). V shed 1 base and J shed 5 bases, with 15 bases lying between them. This CDR3 has 16 residues. This clone was counted between two and nine times. The antigen is unknown. This receptor was obtained from a human donor with classical Hodgkin lymphoma. V is TRBV7-9 and J is TRBJ2-4; weak D call: TRBD1 (5 bases). The sequenced sample was CD4+ T cells from blood, obtained before the fourth cycle of nivolumab. DNA of the CDR3: TGTGCCAGCAGCTTAGGGGGCGGAAGTACCGAAAACATTCAGTACTTC. This sequence encodes CASSLGGGSTENIQYF.